This entry lists 2 T cell receptor beta chains sequenced from one sample in a study of early T cells in non-severe SARS-CoV-2 infection. TCRdb independently ran MiXCR on the 5' RACE reads; one entry per CDR3 protein. The sample has tens of thousands of distinct CDR3 sequences, 10% to 15% seen once. The specimen was whole blood. The source of these receptors is an adult who was a healthcare worker with PCR-confirmed SARS-CoV-2 infection or an uninfected control (not recorded which).

This clonotype was seen more than once but under ten times. The CDR3 loop is CASSAQGPRTANEQFF. The CDR3 bases are TGTGCCAGCAGCGCACAGGGCCCGCGGACTGCCAATGAGCAGTTCTTC. The chain recombines TRBV7-2 with TRBJ2-1; D might be TRBD1 (6 bases). The CDR3 length is 16 residues. V lost 5 bases and J 6 bases, leaving 20 bases between the germline ends. Per germline, CDR1 SGHTA and CDR2 FQGNSA.

This clonotype was recorded at least ten times. The chain recombines TRBV20-1 with TRBJ2-3; either TRBD1 or TRBD2 may supply D (5 bases each). Germline V gene lookup returns CDR1 DFQATT and CDR2 SNEGSKA (reference sequence). The V and J ends lost 6 bases and 9 bases respectively, with 28 bases between them. CDR3 length: 16 residues. The CDR3 DNA reads TGCAGTGCCCATGGGCTACGGGGACCTGCCCTAAACACGCAGTATTTT. It encodes CSAHGLRGPALNTQYF.